This T cell receptor (beta chain) was sequenced for a study of blood T cell repertoires in COVID-19. Study context: T cells, B-cell-depleted T cells, or PBMCs provided the cDNA or gDNA that served as material.

This clone has just one count. Trimming took off 3 bases at V and 4 bases at J, with 8 bases between the two ends. The CDR3 is 13 amino acids. Germline V gene lookup returns CDR1 SGHDN and CDR2 FVKESK. Participant ages covered 18 to 89 years across around 22 US areas. Donors were grouped by their self-reported clinical history. Original handling: Amplification of reference gene primers provided the estimated nucleated cell counts. TCRdb keeps only in-frame clones here, not all; method: immunoSEQ multiplex PCR. V and J calls and clone size follow that table, whereas D and trimming were derived from the DNA. The table includes roughly 430,000 clones, approximately 91% detected once.

This sequence was found in a middle-aged woman with acute COVID-19. Sequences were obtained from PBMCs or T cells enriched from blood (not recorded which). V is TRBV14 and J is TRBJ2-3; the D gene is possibly TRBD2 (5 bases). This CDR3 reads CASSHEGPDTQYF. In DNA form, the CDR3 reads TGTGCCAGCAGCCATGAGGGTCCAGATACGCAGTATTTT.